The 27 T cell receptor beta chains below were found in one sample sequenced in a study of CD8+ T cells in alopecia areata. Lesional scalp punch biopsies and peripheral blood were collected from alopecia areata patients. RNA was isolated and reverse transcribed to cDNA, the sequencing template. The protocol was immunoSEQ multiplex PCR, while the TCRdb copy is restricted to in-frame clones and leaves out a portion. The repertoire holds roughly 7,500 clones, 69% seen once, with more than 12% in the top ten. The sample here was skin, taken at week 0. The receptors come from a human donor with alopecia areata.

This clone was detected a few times. The rearrangement links TRBV7-9 to TRBJ1-1; 9 bases align to TRBD1. Trimming cost V 5 bases and J 1 base; bases outside gene matches: 2. The CDR3 runs 14 residues. The germline V gene encodes CDR1 SEHNR and CDR2 FQNEAQ (reference sequence). The CDR3 is CASSVGQGNTEAFF. The CDR3 DNA is TGTGCCAGCAGCGTGGGACAGGGGAACACTGAAGCTTTCTTT.

This rearrangement joins TRBV5-1 to TRBJ2-7, with a tentative D call TRBD1 (7 bases). The CDR3 consists of 14 residues. V lost 3 bases and J 5 bases, leaving 15 bases between the germline ends. Per the germline V gene, CDR1 is SGHRS and CDR2 is YFSETQ. The CDR3 spells CASSWQGGLDEQYF. CDR3 coding DNA: TGCGCCAGCAGCTGGCAGGGGGGTCTCGACGAGCAGTACTTC. The full variable domain, in which reference TRBV5-1 and TRBJ2-7 provide the parts outside the CDR3, is KAGVTQTPRYLIKTRGQQVTLSCSPISGHRSVSWYQQTPGQGLQFLFEYFSETQRNKGNFPGRFSGRQFSNSRSEMNVSTLELGDSALYLCASSWQGGLDEQYFGPGTRLTVT.

The rearrangement uses TRBV7-8 and TRBJ1-3; D is uncertain. The CDR3 totals 14 residues. Trimming pared 3 bases from V and 5 bases from J, leaving 11 bases between. The germline V gene has CDR1 SGHVS and CDR2 FQNEAQ. CDR3 DNA: TGTGCCAGCAGCTTGGACCGAGGGAGAAACACCATATATTTT. As protein: CASSLDRGRNTIYF.

The chain combines TRBV27 with TRBJ1-6; D gene uncertain. Looked up from germline, CDR1 is MNHEY and CDR2 is SMNVEV (reference sequence). The germline V and J ends were trimmed by 10 bases and 6 bases, with 10 bases remaining between them. The CDR3 spans 12 residues. The CDR3 sequence is CAIRAGNSPLHF. CDR3 DNA: TGTGCCATAAGGGCGGGTAATTCACCCCTCCACTTT.

The chain joins TRBV29-1 to TRBJ1-1, with unresolved D. Germline V CDR1 and CDR2: SQVTM, ANQGSEA. Trimming left V 4 bases short and J 7 bases short, with 13 bases between. CDR3 size: 12 residues. The CDR3 DNA follows: TGCAGCGTTGCAAGCAGCGGTAATGAAGCTTTCTTT. It specifies CSVASSGNEAFF.

This clone was recorded a few times. The chain carries TRBV28 and TRBJ2-7, with 9 bases lining up with TRBD2. The CDR3 runs to 15 residues. The V gene's germline CDR1 is MDHEN and CDR2 SYDVKM. Germline trimming cut 3 bases from V and 2 bases from J; bases unmatched to any gene: 5. CDR3 DNA sequence: TGTGCCAGCAGTTTTGAGCGGGGGGCCCCCTACGAGCAGTACTTC. Protein sequence: CASSFERGAPYEQYF.

The rearrangement joins TRBV5-1 to TRBJ2-1; 13 bases are a match to TRBD2. The CDR3 loop spans 15 amino acids. V trimming: 4 bases; J trimming: 10 bases; junction bases outside the gene matches: 8. CDR1 SGHRS and CDR2 YFSETQ come from the germline V gene. The chain's CDR3 is CASSPGTSGVREQFF. The CDR3 nucleotides read TGCGCCAGCAGCCCAGGGACTAGCGGGGTGCGAGAGCAGTTCTTC. Based on the CDR3 plus reference TRBV5-1 and TRBJ2-1, the full variable domain is KAGVTQTPRYLIKTRGQQVTLSCSPISGHRSVSWYQQTPGQGLQFLFEYFSETQRNKGNFPGRFSGRQFSNSRSEMNVSTLELGDSALYLCASSPGTSGVREQFFGPGTRLTVL.

This clone was detected only a few times. V and J are TRBV7-6 and TRBJ2-3, with TRBD1 as a possible D gene (5 bases). CDR3 length: 18 residues. Germline lookup yields CDR1 SGHVS and CDR2 FNYEAQ. Trimming took 2 bases from V and 1 from J, leaving 19 bases between them. This CDR3 is CASSLTPRKGIGTDTQYF. The CDR3 DNA reads TGTGCCAGCAGCTTAACCCCCCGAAAGGGGATAGGCACAGATACGCAGTATTTT.

The rearrangement uses TRBV11-2 and TRBJ2-7; D remains unclear. CDR1 and CDR2 from the germline V gene are SGHAT and FQNNGV. Trimming removed 1 base at V and 2 bases at J, with 3 bases between. The CDR3 has 12 residues. The CDR3 DNA follows: TGTGCCAGCAGCTTAGGGGCCTACGAGCAGTACTTC. It yields the protein CASSLGAYEQYF.

This chain uses TRBV2 with TRBJ2-3; D unresolved. The CDR3 totals 14 residues. The germline gives CDR1 SNHLY, CDR2 FYNNEI. Trimming stripped 4 bases from V and 5 bases from J, with 13 bases between. The chain's CDR3 is CASSGLGAGDTQYF. CDR3 nucleotide sequence: TGTGCCAGCAGTGGCCTAGGAGCTGGAGATACGCAGTATTTT.

The chain is built from TRBV27 and TRBJ1-2; D gene unclear. The length of the CDR3 is 14 residues. Germline lookup yields CDR1 MNHEY and CDR2 SMNVEV (reference sequence). V shed 8 bases and J shed 4 bases, with 17 bases lying between them. Here the CDR3 reads CASRKIGGGYGYTF. In nucleotides, the CDR3 is TGTGCCAGCCGAAAGATCGGAGGAGGCTATGGCTACACCTTC.

The chain recombines TRBV4-1 with TRBJ1-1, with a weak D call TRBD1 (5 bases). With 0 bases removed from V and 0 bases from J, the gap between germline ends came to 11 bases. Germline V CDR1 and CDR2: MGHRA, YSYEKL. The CDR3 spans 16 residues. The CDR3 coding sequence is TGCGCCAGCAGCCAAGAGCCGGGACGAATGAACACTGAAGCTTTCTTT. This codes for CASSQEPGRMNTEAFF.

This clone was counted only a few times. The V and J genes are TRBV5-6 and TRBJ1-1; 9 nucleotides align to TRBD1. V shed 3 bases, J shed 7 bases, and the junction held 19 bases outside the gene matches. The CDR3 is 18 amino acids. Per germline, CDR1 SGHDT and CDR2 YYEEEE. The CDR3: CASSSGGQGNLRKGEAFF. CDR3 nucleotide sequence: TGTGCCAGCAGCTCGGGGGGACAGGGCAATTTAAGGAAGGGTGAAGCTTTCTTT. The full variable domain, rest sourced from reference TRBV5-6 and TRBJ1-1, is DAGVTQSPTHLIKTRGQQVTLRCSPKSGHDTVSWYQQALGQGPQFIFQYYEEEERQRGNFPDRFSGHQFPNYSSELNVNALLLGDSALYLCASSSGGQGNLRKGEAFFGQGTRLTVV.

The chain joins TRBV12-5 to TRBJ2-2; D remains ambiguous. The CDR3 spans 13 residues. With 3 bases removed from V and 5 bases from J, the gap between germline ends came to 7 bases. Germline V gene sequence: CDR1 LGHNT, CDR2 FRNRAP. The CDR3 here is CASGLRRTGELFF. CDR3 DNA sequence: TGTGCTAGTGGTTTACGGCGTACCGGGGAGCTGTTTTTT.

This clone came up a few times. The rearrangement links TRBV7-9 to TRBJ1-1, with TRBD1 matching over 7 bases. The CDR3 contains 11 residues. Germline V CDR1 and CDR2: SEHNR, FQNEAQ (reference sequence). V gave up 8 bases and J gave up 6 bases; unmatched junction bases: 3. The DNA of the CDR3 is TGTGCCAGCGGCACAGGGGCTGAAGCTTTCTTT. This translates into CASGTGAEAFF. Full variable domain (rest looked up from reference TRBV7-9 and TRBJ1-1): DTGVSQNPRHKITKRGQNVTFRCDPISEHNRLYWYRQTLGQGPEFLTYFQNEAQLEKSRLLSDRFSAERPKGSFSTLEIQRTEQGDSAMYLCASGTGAEAFFGQGTRLTVV.

The chain joins TRBV19 to TRBJ1-6; the match to TRBD1 covers 8 bases. Germline CDR1 LNHDA, CDR2 SQIVND (reference sequence). The J segment lost 7 bases and the V segment lost 5 bases, leaving 7 bases of the junction unmatched. CDR3 length equals 15 residues. The CDR3 spells CASSPKQGVNSPLHF. As DNA, the CDR3 is TGTGCCAGTAGTCCCAAACAGGGGGTCAATTCACCCCTCCACTTT.

The chain carries TRBV4-1 and TRBJ2-3; 11 bases line up with TRBD2. J gave up 2 bases and V 0 bases, and 10 bases lay outside the gene matches. The CDR3 consists of 19 residues. In germline, CDR1 is MGHRA, CDR2 YSYEKL. The CDR3 nucleotides are TGCGCCAGCAGCCAAGATTTTACTAGCGGGGGACACATCACAGATACGCAGTATTTT. Translated: CASSQDFTSGGHITDTQYF.

A single count supports this clone. This chain links TRBV5-5 with TRBJ2-3; possibly TRBD1 or TRBD2 for D (5 bases each). V was clipped by 5 bases and J by 2 bases, with 9 bases between them. This CDR3 is built from 13 residues. Germline values: CDR1 SGHKS, CDR2 YYEKEE (reference sequence). The CDR3 spells CASSPGTTDTQYF. In nucleotides, the CDR3 is TGTGCCAGCAGTCCCGGGACCACAGATACGCAGTATTTT.

This chain links TRBV10-1 with TRBJ1-2, with D uncertain. CDR1 is WNHNN, CDR2 SYGVQD, per germline (reference sequence). V was cut by 3 bases and J by 0 bases, with 5 bases left in between. This CDR3 is built from 13 residues. CDR3 nucleotides: TGCGCCAGCAGTGAAACGTCTAACTATGGCTACACCTTC. Amino acid sequence: CASSETSNYGYTF.

This clone was recorded a few times. V usage is TRBV9 and J usage is TRBJ1-2; 10 bases match TRBD1. CDR1 is SGDLS and CDR2 is YYNGEE in the germline V gene. V shed 0 bases, J shed 7 bases, and the junction held 6 bases outside the gene matches. CDR3 length equals 15 residues. In DNA, the CDR3 is TGTGCCAGCAGCGTAGAACCGGACAGGGGGGGTGGCTACACCTTC. Encoded protein: CASSVEPDRGGGYTF.

The gene calls are TRBV9 and TRBJ1-1, with D perhaps matching TRBD1 (6 bases). The CDR3 has 16 residues. Germline CDR1 SGDLS, CDR2 YYNGEE. The V and J ends lost 5 bases and 1 base respectively, with 18 bases between them. In DNA form, the CDR3 reads TGTGCCAGCAGGCCAACAGGGATTACGGCGAACACTGAAGCTTTCTTT. It translates to CASRPTGITANTEAFF.

A few counts support this clone. The chain combines TRBV19 with TRBJ1-5; TRBD1 matches at 7 bases. The CDR3 spans 19 residues. Germline lookup yields CDR1 LNHDA and CDR2 SQIVND (reference sequence). The V segment lost 5 bases and the J segment 5 bases; nucleotides outside the gene matches: 21. Here the CDR3 reads CASSPTGEQGRWSDQPQHF. CDR3 coding DNA: TGTGCCAGTAGTCCAACAGGGGAACAGGGGAGGTGGAGCGATCAGCCCCAGCATTTT.

This clone was counted a few times. This chain links TRBV4-2 with TRBJ1-3, with no clear D. The CDR3 sequence is 15 residues long. The germline V and J ends were trimmed by 6 bases and 0 bases, with 12 bases remaining between them. Germline CDR1 and CDR2: LGHNA and YNFKEQ. This CDR3 is CASSLSTASGNTIYF. The DNA for the CDR3 is TGTGCCAGCAGTCTTTCCACGGCCTCTGGAAACACCATATATTTT.

This clone turned up a few times. The chain links TRBV5-1 to TRBJ1-1; D is perhaps TRBD1 (5 bases). Trimming stripped 1 base from V and 0 bases from J, with 10 bases between. This CDR3 has 15 residues. Germline-derived CDR1 and CDR2 are SGHRS and YFSETQ. In nucleotides, the CDR3 is TGCGCCAGCAGCTTGTTTAGGGACTTGAACACTGAAGCTTTCTTT. Its protein product is CASSLFRDLNTEAFF.

This chain uses TRBV7-3 with TRBJ1-1; 9 bases align to TRBD1. The CDR3 loop spans 13 amino acids. Germline CDR1 SGHTA, CDR2 FQGTGA. The ends lost 4 bases at V and 11 bases at J; junction bases unmatched: 8. The CDR3 sequence: CASSWGQGQQAFF. The DNA of the CDR3 is TGTGCCAGCAGCTGGGGACAGGGCCAGCAGGCTTTCTTT.

V usage is TRBV14 and J usage is TRBJ2-1; the match to TRBD2 covers 8 bases. The V and J ends lost 2 bases and 6 bases, in that order; junction bases with no gene match: 21. Germline V gives CDR1 SGHDN, CDR2 FVKESK. The CDR3 loop spans 20 amino acids. The CDR3 reads CASSQKYTGTRFMSLNEQFF. CDR3 DNA sequence: TGTGCCAGCAGCCAAAAGTATACCGGGACTAGATTTATGAGCCTCAATGAGCAGTTCTTC.

This clone turned up a few times. The chain is built from TRBV7-2 and TRBJ2-1; TRBD2 matches at 7 bases. The germline V gene has CDR1 SGHTA and CDR2 FQGNSA. The V gene end was trimmed by 7 bases and the J gene end by 0 bases; junction bases not matched to a gene: 3. The CDR3 consists of 14 residues. The CDR3 is CASMLAASYNEQFF. CDR3 nucleotide sequence: TGTGCCAGCATGCTAGCGGCCTCCTACAATGAGCAGTTCTTC.